This TCR beta chain was recorded in a study of blood T cell repertoires in COVID-19. Overall study context: From T cells, B-cell-depleted T cells, or PBMCs came the material, which was cDNA or gDNA.

The CDR3 is 15 residues long. V lost 5 bases to trimming and J lost 4 bases; unmatched junction nucleotides: 8. Germline values: CDR1 MDHEN, CDR2 SYDVKM. In the original analysis: Reference gene primers were amplified, and this amplification served to estimate nucleated cell counts. Some clones are missing from TCRdb's copy, which holds only in-frame ones; the method was immunoSEQ multiplex PCR. The V and J calls and clone size come from that table; D and trimming were worked out from the DNA. Here the sample spans around 140,000 clones, approximately 92% being singletons. Recruited during active infection, patients (from Seattle) were subsequently followed longitudinally.

The clonotype comes from a man aged 18-30 years with COVID-19, enrolled during active disease. The V gene is TRBV28, the J gene TRBJ2-4; TRBD2 matches 7 bases. Sequenced material: peripheral blood. The CDR3 coding sequence is TGTGCCAGCAGTGCCCCGGCTAGCGGAAAAAACATTCAGTACTTC. It is translated as CASSAPASGKNIQYF.